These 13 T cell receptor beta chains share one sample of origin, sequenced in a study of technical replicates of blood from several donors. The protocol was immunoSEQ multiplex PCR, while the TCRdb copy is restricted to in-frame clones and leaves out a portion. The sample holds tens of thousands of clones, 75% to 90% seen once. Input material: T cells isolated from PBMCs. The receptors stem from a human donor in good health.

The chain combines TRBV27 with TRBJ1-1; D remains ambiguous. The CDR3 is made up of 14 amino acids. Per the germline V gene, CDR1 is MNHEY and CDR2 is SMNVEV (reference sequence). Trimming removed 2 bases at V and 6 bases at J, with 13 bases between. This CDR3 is CASSLVLGVAEAFF. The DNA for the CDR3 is TGTGCCAGCAGTTTAGTCCTGGGCGTTGCTGAAGCTTTCTTT.

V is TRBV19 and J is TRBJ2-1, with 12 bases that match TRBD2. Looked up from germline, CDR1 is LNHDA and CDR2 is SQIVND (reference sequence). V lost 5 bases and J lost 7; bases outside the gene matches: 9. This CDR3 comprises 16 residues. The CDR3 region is CASSVPTSGRENEQFF. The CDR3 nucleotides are TGTGCCAGTAGTGTCCCGACTAGCGGGAGAGAAAATGAGCAGTTCTTC.

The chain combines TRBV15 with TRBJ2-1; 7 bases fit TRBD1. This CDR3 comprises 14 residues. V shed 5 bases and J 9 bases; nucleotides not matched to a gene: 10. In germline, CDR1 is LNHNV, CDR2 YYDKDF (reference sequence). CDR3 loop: CATSRQGELVEQFF. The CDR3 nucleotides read TGTGCCACCAGCCGCCAGGGGGAGTTGGTTGAGCAGTTCTTC.

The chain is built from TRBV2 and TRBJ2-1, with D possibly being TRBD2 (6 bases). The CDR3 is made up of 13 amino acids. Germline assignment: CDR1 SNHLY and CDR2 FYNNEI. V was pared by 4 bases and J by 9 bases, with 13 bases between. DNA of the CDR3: TGTGCCAGCAGTGGAGAGGGAGGACTTGAGCAGTTCTTC. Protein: CASSGEGGLEQFF.

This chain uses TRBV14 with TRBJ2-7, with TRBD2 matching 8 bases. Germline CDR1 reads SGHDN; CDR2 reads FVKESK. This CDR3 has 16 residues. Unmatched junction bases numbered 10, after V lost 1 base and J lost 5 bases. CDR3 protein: CASSQVGGTSIHEQYF. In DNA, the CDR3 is TGTGCCAGCAGCCAAGTAGGGGGGACTAGTATCCACGAGCAGTACTTC. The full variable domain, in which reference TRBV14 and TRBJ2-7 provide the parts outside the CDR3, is EAGVTQFPSHSVIEKGQTVTLRCDPISGHDNLYWYRRVMGKEIKFLLHFVKESKQDESGMPNNRFLAERTGGTYSTLKVQPAELEDSGVYFCASSQVGGTSIHEQYFGPGTRLTVT.

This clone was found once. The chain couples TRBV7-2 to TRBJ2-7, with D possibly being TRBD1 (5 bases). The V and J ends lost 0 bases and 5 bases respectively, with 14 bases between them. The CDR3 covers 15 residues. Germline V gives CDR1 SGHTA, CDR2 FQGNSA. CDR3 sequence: CASSLARGLVDEQYF. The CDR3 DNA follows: TGTGCCAGCAGCTTAGCAAGGGGATTAGTAGACGAGCAGTACTTC.

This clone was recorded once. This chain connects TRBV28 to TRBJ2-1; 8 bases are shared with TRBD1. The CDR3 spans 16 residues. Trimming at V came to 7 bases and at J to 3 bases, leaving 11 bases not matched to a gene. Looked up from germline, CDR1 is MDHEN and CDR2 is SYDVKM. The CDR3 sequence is CASITMAGGIYNEQFF. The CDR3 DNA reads TGTGCCAGCATTACCATGGCAGGGGGCATCTACAATGAGCAGTTCTTC.

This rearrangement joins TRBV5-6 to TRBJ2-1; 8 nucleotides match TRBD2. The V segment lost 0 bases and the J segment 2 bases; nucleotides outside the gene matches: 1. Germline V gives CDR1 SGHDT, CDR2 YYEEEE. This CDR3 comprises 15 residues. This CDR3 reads CASSLVSGTYNEQFF. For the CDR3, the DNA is TGTGCCAGCAGCTTGGTTAGCGGGACCTACAATGAGCAGTTCTTC.

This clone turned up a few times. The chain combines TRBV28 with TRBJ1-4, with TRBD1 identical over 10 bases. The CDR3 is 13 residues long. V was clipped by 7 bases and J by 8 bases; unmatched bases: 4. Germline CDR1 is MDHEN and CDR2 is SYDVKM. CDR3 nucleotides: TGTGCCAGCACGGGGACAGGGGAAGAAAAACTGTTTTTT. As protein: CASTGTGEEKLFF.

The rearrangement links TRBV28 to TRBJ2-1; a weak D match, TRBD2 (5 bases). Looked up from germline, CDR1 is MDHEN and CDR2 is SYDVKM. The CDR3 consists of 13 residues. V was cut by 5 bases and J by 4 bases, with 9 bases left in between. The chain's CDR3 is CASSPGDYNEQFF. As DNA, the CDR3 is TGTGCCAGCAGTCCCGGGGATTACAATGAGCAGTTCTTC.

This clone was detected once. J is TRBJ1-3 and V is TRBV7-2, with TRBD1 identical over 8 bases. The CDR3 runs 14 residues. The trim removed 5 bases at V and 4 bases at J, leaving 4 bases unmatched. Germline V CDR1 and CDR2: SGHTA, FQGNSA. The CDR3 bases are TGTGCCAGCAGCCCGGACAGGGTAGGAAACACCATATATTTT. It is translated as CASSPDRVGNTIYF.

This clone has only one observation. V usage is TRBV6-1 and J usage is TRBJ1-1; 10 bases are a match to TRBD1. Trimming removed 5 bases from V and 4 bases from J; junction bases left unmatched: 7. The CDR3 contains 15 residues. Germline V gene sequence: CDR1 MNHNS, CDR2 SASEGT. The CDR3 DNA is TGTGCCAGCAGTCCCGGGACAGGGGAACGCACTGAAGCTTTCTTT. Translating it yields CASSPGTGERTEAFF.

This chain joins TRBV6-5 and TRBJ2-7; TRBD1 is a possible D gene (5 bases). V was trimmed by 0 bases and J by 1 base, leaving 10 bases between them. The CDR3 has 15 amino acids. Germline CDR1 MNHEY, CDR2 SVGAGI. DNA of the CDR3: TGTGCCAGCAGTTACTCGAACAGGTGGTCCTACGAGCAGTACTTC. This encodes CASSYSNRWSYEQYF.